This T cell receptor beta chain was identified during a study of untreated major depressive disorder. CDR1 is MNHEY, CDR2 SVGAGI, per germline. The ends were cut back, 6 bases at V and 9 bases at J, with 17 bases in the middle. The CDR3 consists of 14 residues. The donors were all European-descended. Only in-frame clones appear in the TCRdb table, and some are missing; sequencing was by immunoSEQ multiplex PCR. The sample holds 15,000 to 25,000 clones, approximately 87% seen once. This rearrangement joins TRBV6-5 to TRBJ2-2, with unresolved D. The specimen was CD4+ T cells from PBMCs. This sequence was found in a young woman in good health. CDR3 sequence: CASSKGGSSRELFF. CDR3 coding DNA: TGTGCCAGCAGCAAAGGTGGTTCTTCCCGGGAGCTGTTTTTT.